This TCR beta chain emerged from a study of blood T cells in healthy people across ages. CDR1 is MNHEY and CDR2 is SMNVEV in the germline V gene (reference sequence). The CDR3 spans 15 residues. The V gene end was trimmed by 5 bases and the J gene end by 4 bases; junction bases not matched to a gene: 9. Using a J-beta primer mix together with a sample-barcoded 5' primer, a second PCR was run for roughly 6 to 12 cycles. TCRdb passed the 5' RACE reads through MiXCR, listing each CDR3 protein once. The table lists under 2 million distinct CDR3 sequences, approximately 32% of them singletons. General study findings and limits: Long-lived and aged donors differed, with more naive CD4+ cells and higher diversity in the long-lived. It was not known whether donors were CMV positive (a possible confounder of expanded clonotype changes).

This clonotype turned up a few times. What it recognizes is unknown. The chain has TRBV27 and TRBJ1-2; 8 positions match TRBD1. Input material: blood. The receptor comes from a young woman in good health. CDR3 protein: CASSRTSGTGYGYTF. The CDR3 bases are TGTGCCAGCAGTAGAACATCCGGGACAGGCTATGGCTACACCTTC.